The rows below give T cell receptor beta chains drawn from one sample of a study of blood T cell repertoires in COVID-19. Assay used: immunoSEQ multiplex PCR; TCRdb lists only in-frame clones, some missing. The profile shows 140,000 to 150,000 clones, about 90% of them singletons. The sample comprised PBMCs or T cells enriched from blood (not recorded which). Source of these receptors: a man aged 60 to 75 who had recovered from COVID-19. CDR3s include the opening cysteine and the closing phenylalanine or tryptophan. A D gene is named only where the DNA matches it firmly. The size of a clone is reported for some rows only, either as once, few or many, or as a class for expanded clones.

v_gene	abundance	d_gene	len	j_gene	CDR3nt	CDR3aa
TRBV3-1/TRBV3-2	-	TRBD2	14	TRBJ2-7	TGTGCCAGCAGCCACGGACTAGCGGTCTACGAGCAGTACTTC	CASSHGLAVYEQYF
TRBV19	-	-	13	TRBJ1-5	TGTGCCAGTAGTCCTCGGACAAATCAGCCCCAGCATTTT	CASSPRTNQPQHF
TRBV27	-	-	14	TRBJ2-7	TGTGCCAGCACCTCGAAGCTAGCCCGCTACGAGCAGTACTTC	CASTSKLARYEQYF
TRBV11-2	-	-	15	TRBJ1-2	TGTGCCAGCAGCCAAGGTCGAGGGAAAGTGTATGGCTACACCTTC	CASSQGRGKVYGYTF
TRBV5-4	-	-	14	TRBJ2-5	TGTGCCAGCAGTTTCGTGCAGGGTGGAGAGACCCAGTACTTC	CASSFVQGGETQYF
TRBV21-1	-	-	14	TRBJ2-1	TGTGCCAGCGGGGGCGGGAGGGCCGGCAATGAGCAGTTCTTC	CASGGGRAGNEQFF
TRBV7-9	-	-	14	TRBJ1-1	TGTGCCAGCAGCTTGGGCGGGCTAAACACTGAAGCTTTCTTT	CASSLGGLNTEAFF
TRBV29-1	-	-	15	TRBJ2-7	TGCAGCGCCAGGGGTACACCTGATGGGAACTACGAGCAGTACTTC	CSARGTPDGNYEQYF
TRBV2	few	-	13	TRBJ1-1	TGTGCCAGCAAGGTACAGCCGAACACTGAAGCTTTCTTT	CASKVQPNTEAFF
TRBV9	-	-	22	TRBJ2-5	TGTGCCAGCAGCGTAGGAGTTGGCAGGGGCCGGCAGGTTGGGGACCCCCAAGAGACCCAGTACTTC	CASSVGVGRGRQVGDPQETQYF
TRBV18	-	TRBD1	13	TRBJ2-1	TGTGCCAGCTTGGGACAGGAGTACAATGAGCAGTTCTTC	CASLGQEYNEQFF
TRBV18	-	TRBD1	15	TRBJ1-6	TGTGCCAGCTCACCACTGGGACAGGGGAATTCACCCCTCCACTTT	CASSPLGQGNSPLHF
TRBV7-9	-	TRBD2	15	TRBJ2-7	TGTGCCAGCAGCGAAGGACTAGCGGGTACCTACGAGCAGTACTTC	CASSEGLAGTYEQYF
TRBV2	-	TRBD1	13	TRBJ2-7	TGTGCCAGCAAAGCCGGGACAGGGAACGAGCAGTACTTC	CASKAGTGNEQYF
TRBV2	-	-	15	TRBJ1-1	TGTGCCAGCAGTTTAGGGGCAGTAACGAACACTGAAGCTTTCTTT	CASSLGAVTNTEAFF
TRBV5-4	-	TRBD2	13	TRBJ2-7	TGTGCCAGCAGCTTGGGGGAGGGTTACGAGCAGTACTTC	CASSLGEGYEQYF
TRBV4-1	-	-	12	TRBJ2-3	TGCGCCAGCAGCCATGCACCCGCGATCCGGTATTTT	CASSHAPAIRYF
TRBV6-5	-	TRBD1	14	TRBJ1-6	TGTGCCAGCAGCGACAGGGTTGGAAATTCACCCCTCCACTTT	CASSDRVGNSPLHF
TRBV10-3	-	TRBD1	14	TRBJ2-7	TGTGCCATCAGATCCCCGGGACAGGGCTACGAGCAGTACTTC	CAIRSPGQGYEQYF
TRBV30	-	-	13	TRBJ1-2	TGTGCCTGGAGTGTAGGGCAGGGCTATGGCTACACCTTC	CAWSVGQGYGYTF
TRBV5-4	few	TRBD1	16	TRBJ2-4	TGTGCCAGCAGCCCTGGACAGGGGAAGGACAAAAACATTCAGTACTTC	CASSPGQGKDKNIQYF
TRBV2	few	-	12	TRBJ2-3	TGTGCCAGCAGGGCGGGACTTTATACGCAGTATTTT	CASRAGLYTQYF
TRBV29-1	-	-	11	TRBJ1-2	TGCAGTATACGGGGGGCTGGTGGCTACACCTTC	CSIRGAGGYTF
TRBV28	once	TRBD2	16	TRBJ2-2	TGTGCCAGCAGTGCTCCGGGACTAGCAACAACCGGGGAGCTGTTTTTT	CASSAPGLATTGELFF